This T cell receptor (beta chain) was observed in a study of blood T cell repertoires in COVID-19. Study in general: Acute and convalescent COVID-19 samples came from the United States, Italy and Spain. From T cells, B-cell-depleted T cells, or PBMCs came the material, which was cDNA or gDNA.

Trimming took off 1 base at V and 4 bases at J, with 13 bases between the two ends. The CDR3 extends over 15 amino acids. Germline V CDR1 and CDR2: SEHNR, FQNEAQ (reference sequence). Methods used by the authors: Quantification of nucleated cells was approximated via reference gene primer amplification. The data were produced by immunoSEQ multiplex PCR, yet TCRdb's version contains in-frame clones alone and is incomplete. V, J and clone size are those of that table, while D and trimming were read from the DNA. The sample holds 390,000 or so clones, around 87% seen once. Source material: peripheral blood. V and J are TRBV7-9 and TRBJ2-5, with TRBD1 as a possible D gene (7 bases). The sequence was obtained from a man in his late teens or twenties with active or convalescent COVID-19. DNA of the CDR3: TGTGCCAGCAGCTTAGGCGGGACAGTGGGAGAGACCCAGTACTTC. Its translation: CASSLGGTVGETQYF.